The 31 T cell receptor beta chains presented below share a single source sample, sequenced in a study of blood T cell repertoires in COVID-19. The assay was immunoSEQ multiplex PCR, and TCRdb's table has in-frame clones only and misses some. The data contain approximately 450,000 clones, roughly 90% of them singletons. The sequenced sample consisted of peripheral blood. These receptor sequences come from a woman in her 30s with acute or convalescent COVID-19.

This clone came up once. The genes are TRBV5-1 and TRBJ2-5, with 7 bases matching TRBD2. This CDR3 spans 16 amino acids. In germline, CDR1 is SGHRS, CDR2 YFSETQ. With 0 bases clipped from V and 5 bases from J, the junction kept 10 bases outside the gene matches. CDR3 DNA sequence: TGCGCCAGCAGCTTGGTGGTCGCCGGGGGAGGGGAGACCCAGTACTTC. It is translated as CASSLVVAGGGETQYF. The variable domain in full, completed from reference TRBV5-1 and TRBJ2-5, reads KAGVTQTPRYLIKTRGQQVTLSCSPISGHRSVSWYQQTPGQGLQFLFEYFSETQRNKGNFPGRFSGRQFSNSRSEMNVSTLELGDSALYLCASSLVVAGGGETQYFGPGTRLLVL.

This clone has only one observation. The chain links TRBV11-2 to TRBJ2-2; the match to TRBD1 covers 9 bases. The CDR3 is 16 amino acids. V shed 5 bases, J shed 6 bases, and the junction held 10 bases outside the gene matches. Per the germline V gene, CDR1 is SGHAT and CDR2 is FQNNGV. The CDR3 region is CASSLTGGGNPGELFF. In nucleotides, the CDR3 is TGTGCCAGCAGCCTGACAGGGGGAGGGAATCCCGGGGAGCTGTTTTTT.

V and J are TRBV7-9 and TRBJ2-1; 7 nucleotides agree with TRBD2. Germline V gene lookup returns CDR1 SEHNR and CDR2 FQNEAQ (reference sequence). V was pared by 2 bases and J by 5 bases, with 9 bases of the junction left unmatched. The length of the CDR3 is 16 residues. The CDR3 DNA follows: TGTGCCAGCAGCTTATTCTGGACTAGGCATAACAATGAGCAGTTCTTC. Translation: CASSLFWTRHNNEQFF. Based on the CDR3 plus reference TRBV7-9 and TRBJ2-1, the full variable domain is DTGVSQNPRHKITKRGQNVTFRCDPISEHNRLYWYRQTLGQGPEFLTYFQNEAQLEKSRLLSDRFSAERPKGSFSTLEIQRTEQGDSAMYLCASSLFWTRHNNEQFFGPGTRLTVL.

The chain couples TRBV7-3 to TRBJ1-2; 8 positions agree with TRBD1. Trimming cost V 6 bases and J 4 bases; bases outside gene matches: 22. The length of the CDR3 is 19 residues. Germline CDR1 and CDR2: SGHTA and FQGTGA. The CDR3 DNA reads as TGTGCCAGCAGGTTCGGGTCTGGGGCGACTGACAGGGGCGGCTATGGCTACACCTTC. Residues: CASRFGSGATDRGGYGYTF.

The V call is TRBV7-3, the J call TRBJ1-1; D remains unclear. The CDR3 consists of 14 residues. Germline CDR1 and CDR2: SGHTA and FQGTGA. The DNA of the CDR3 is TGTGCTTCCAAGGAGGCGGGTTCGGGCACTGAAGCTTTCTTT. Its protein is CASKEAGSGTEAFF.

The sample holds a few counts of this clone. The gene calls are TRBV18 and TRBJ1-2, with 9 bases matching TRBD1. Trimming cost V 3 bases and J 3 bases; bases outside gene matches: 14. The germline V gene encodes CDR1 KGHSH and CDR2 LQKENI. This CDR3 spans 18 amino acids. The CDR3 loop is CASSPILPQGQGDYGYTF. Here the CDR3 DNA reads TGTGCCAGCTCACCTATCCTCCCCCAGGGACAGGGTGACTATGGCTACACCTTC.

This sequence joins TRBV5-4 and TRBJ2-5; D is possibly TRBD2 (7 bases). V lost 2 bases and J 5 bases, leaving 16 bases between the germline ends. Per the germline V gene, CDR1 is SGHNT and CDR2 is YYREEE (reference sequence). There are 15 residues in the CDR3. CDR3: CASSFEGGGLETQYF. Written as DNA, the CDR3 is TGTGCCAGCAGCTTCGAGGGGGGGGGCCTTGAGACCCAGTACTTC. The variable domain in full, completed from reference TRBV5-4 and TRBJ2-5, reads ETGVTQSPTHLIKTRGQQVTLRCSSQSGHNTVSWYQQALGQGPQFIFQYYREEENGRGNFPPRFSGLQFPNYSSELNVNALELDDSALYLCASSFEGGGLETQYFGPGTRLLVL.

Notes on this clone: The same CDR3 can be traced to other DNA sequences in this sample. V gene TRBV6-5 combines with J gene TRBJ1-1; tentative D call: TRBD1 (5 bases). The CDR3 is 12 residues long. Trimming took off 7 bases at V and 1 base at J, with 7 bases between the two ends. Germline V lookup: CDR1 MNHEY, CDR2 SVGAGI. In DNA form, the CDR3 reads TGTGCCAGCAATAGGGGGAACACTGAAGCTTTCTTT. It is translated as CASNRGNTEAFF.

The chain employs TRBV27 and TRBJ1-1, with TRBD1 matching 9 bases. Germline CDR1 MNHEY, CDR2 SMNVEV (reference sequence). The V segment lost 6 bases and the J segment 4 bases; nucleotides outside the gene matches: 0. CDR3 length: 12 amino acids. The chain's CDR3 is CASRTGGTEAFF. CDR3 bases: TGTGCCAGCAGGACAGGGGGCACTGAAGCTTTCTTT.

The chain has TRBV15 and TRBJ2-3; TRBD2 might be the D (5 bases). CDR3 length equals 17 residues. Trimming removed 0 bases from V and 0 bases from J, with 13 bases in between. Germline CDR1 LNHNV, CDR2 YYDKDF (reference sequence). The DNA for the CDR3 is TGTGCCACCAGCAGAGATGTGTCGGACTCGAGCACAGATACGCAGTATTTT. Translation gives CATSRDVSDSSTDTQYF.

The V call is TRBV19, the J call TRBJ1-5, with D unresolved. Germline CDR1 is LNHDA and CDR2 is SQIVND (reference sequence). The CDR3 totals 14 residues. Between the trimmed V and J ends, which lost 4 bases and 4 bases, there was a span of 11 bases. CDR3 amino acids: CASSTDGGNQPQHF. CDR3 sequence (DNA): TGTGCCAGTAGTACCGACGGCGGTAATCAGCCCCAGCATTTT.

This clone was picked up a small number of times. The chain links TRBV5-6 to TRBJ2-7; D is unresolved. The germline V and J ends were trimmed by 4 bases and 0 bases, with 8 bases remaining between them. Germline lookup yields CDR1 SGHDT and CDR2 YYEEEE. The CDR3 spans 13 residues. In DNA form, the CDR3 reads TGTGCCAGCAGCCTGTGGCTCTCCTACGAGCAGTACTTC. Amino acid sequence: CASSLWLSYEQYF.

The V gene is TRBV28, the J gene TRBJ2-7; possible D gene TRBD2, 6 bases. Deletions cut 6 bases from V and 5 bases from J, with 17 bases between. CDR1 and CDR2 (germline): MDHEN, SYDVKM. This CDR3 spans 14 amino acids. In DNA form, the CDR3 reads TGTGCCAGCAGCCACAAACGTCGGGGGAACGAGCAGTACTTC. It specifies CASSHKRRGNEQYF.

This clone was counted between two and nine times. The chain uses TRBV2 and TRBJ2-2; 9 bases agree with TRBD1. V shed 6 bases, J shed 3 bases, and the junction held 8 bases outside the gene matches. CDR3 length: 16 residues. Germline loops: CDR1 SNHLY, CDR2 FYNNEI. CDR3 bases: TGTGCCAGCAGGTCGAACCGGGACAGGGACACCGGGGAGCTGTTTTTT. It yields the protein CASRSNRDRDTGELFF.

The rearrangement joins TRBV6-4 to TRBJ2-2; TRBD1 aligns across 9 bases. The length of the CDR3 is 15 residues. CDR1 and CDR2 (germline): MRHNA, SNTAGT. Germline trimming cut 6 bases from V and 5 bases from J; bases unmatched to any gene: 7. The CDR3: CASRRTGELTGELFF. The CDR3 DNA follows: TGTGCCAGCAGGCGGACAGGGGAGTTGACCGGGGAGCTGTTTTTT.

This chain uses TRBV11-2 with TRBJ2-1; a possible D gene is TRBD2 (6 bases). From germline, CDR1 is SGHAT and CDR2 FQNNGV. CDR3 length: 13 amino acids. Trimming pared 1 base from V and 7 bases from J, leaving 8 bases between. DNA for the CDR3: TGTGCCAGCAGCTTAGGACGGGGGAATGAGCAGTTCTTC. The encoded protein is CASSLGRGNEQFF.

The rearrangement uses TRBV7-2 and TRBJ2-5, with D unresolved. CDR1 is SGHTA, CDR2 FQGNSA, per germline. This CDR3 has 13 amino acids. The V gene lost 2 bases and the J gene lost 2 bases, with 6 bases spanning the gap. The CDR3 nucleotides are TGTGCCAGCAGCTTACCTCCTCAAGAGACCCAGTACTTC. Translating gives CASSLPPQETQYF. Filled out from reference TRBV7-2 and TRBJ2-5, the complete variable domain reads GAGVSQSPSNKVTEKGKDVELRCDPISGHTALYWYRQSLGQGLEFLIYFQGNSAPDKSGLPSDRFSAERTGGSVSTLTIQRTQQEDSAVYLCASSLPPQETQYFGPGTRLLVL.

The chain recombines TRBV7-8 with TRBJ2-1; TRBD1 matches at 7 bases. V was clipped by 5 bases and J by 9 bases; unmatched bases: 4. The CDR3 length is 12 residues. CDR1 and CDR2 (germline): SGHVS, FQNEAQ. CDR3 residues: CASSPTGVEQFF. CDR3 DNA: TGTGCCAGCAGCCCCACAGGGGTTGAGCAGTTCTTC.

This clone was detected a few times. The chain employs TRBV6-5 and TRBJ1-1; no clear D. CDR3 length: 13 amino acids. Germline V gene lookup returns CDR1 MNHEY and CDR2 SVGAGI. With 6 bases removed from V and 9 bases from J, the gap between germline ends came to 17 bases. The CDR3 DNA follows: TGTGCCAGCAGCACCCCGATCGGGAGAAAAGCTTTCTTT. Amino acids: CASSTPIGRKAFF.

This clone was seen only once. Other nucleotide sequences from this sample produce the same CDR3. The chain recombines TRBV5-1 with TRBJ2-3; D possibly corresponds to TRBD1 (6 bases). The CDR3 consists of 14 residues. V was trimmed by 4 bases and J by 2 bases, leaving 11 bases between them. Per the germline V gene, CDR1 is SGHRS and CDR2 is YFSETQ. CDR3 in amino acids: CASSLGGTTDTQYF. The DNA for the CDR3 is TGCGCCAGCAGCCTAGGGGGAACCACAGATACGCAGTATTTT.

Written as DNA, the CDR3 is TGTGCCAGCAGCTACACACCGGGACAGGGTATGGGCTACACCTTC. This translates into CASSYTPGQGMGYTF. The chain carries TRBV7-8 and TRBJ1-2, with 9 bases identical to TRBD1. Trimming cost V 4 bases and J 8 bases; bases outside gene matches: 11. This CDR3 spans 15 amino acids. CDR1 and CDR2 (germline): SGHVS, FQNEAQ.

The J gene is TRBJ1-1, the V gene TRBV7-2; no definite D call. Germline CDR1 is SGHTA and CDR2 is FQGNSA. The ends were cut back, 1 base at V and 8 bases at J, with 11 bases in the middle. This CDR3 contains 13 residues. For the CDR3, the DNA is TGTGCCAGCAGCTTAGAGCCTCTAGCGGAAGCTTTCTTT. As protein: CASSLEPLAEAFF.

This clone showed up just a few times. The rearrangement joins TRBV21-1 to TRBJ2-7; the table's D gene call, TRBD2, was not cross checked with the DNA. TRBV21-1 is a listed pseudogene. The CDR3 totals 16 residues. The CDR3 DNA follows: TGTGCCAGCAGCAAATCCGGGACTAGCCCATCCTACGAGCAGTACTTC. Protein: CASSKSGTSPSYEQYF.

The rearrangement joins TRBV18 to TRBJ1-6; D not resolved. CDR1 is KGHSH and CDR2 is LQKENI in the germline V gene. Trimming cost V 8 bases and J 5 bases, with 13 bases left between them. CDR3 length equals 14 residues. The CDR3 loop reads CASQPGWHNSPLHF. The CDR3 DNA sequence: TGTGCCAGCCAACCGGGATGGCATAATTCACCCCTCCACTTT.

CDR3 coding DNA: TGTGCCAGCAGCCCACCAACTAGCGGGGGAAACACAGATACGCAGTATTTT. This gives the protein CASSPPTSGGNTDTQYF. The V call is TRBV7-9, the J call TRBJ2-3, with TRBD2 matching 11 bases. CDR1 and CDR2 (germline): SEHNR, FQNEAQ (reference sequence). The CDR3 extends over 17 amino acids. After removal of 5 bases from V and 2 bases from J, the junction contained 9 bases not matched to a gene.

V and J are TRBV3-1 (or the pseudogene TRBV3-2) and TRBJ1-2, with TRBD1 matching 9 bases. Germline V CDR1 and CDR2: LGHDT, YNNKEL (reference sequence). This CDR3 has 14 residues. The junction had 5 bases not matched to a gene; V was cut back by 2 bases and J by 7 bases. The CDR3 DNA follows: TGTGCCAGCAGCCAACCCGGGACAGGGACTGGCTACACCTTC. Translation: CASSQPGTGTGYTF.

This chain joins TRBV27 and TRBJ1-5; the D is unclear. Germline CDR1 MNHEY, CDR2 SMNVEV (reference sequence). There are 15 residues in the CDR3. The germline V and J ends were trimmed by 1 base and 1 base, with 8 bases remaining between them. CDR3: CASSLWSGSNQPQHF. The CDR3 nucleotides read TGTGCCAGCAGTTTATGGTCGGGAAGCAATCAGCCCCAGCATTTT.

This clone showed up just a few times. This rearrangement joins TRBV7-9 to TRBJ2-2; D gene uncertain. The germline gives CDR1 SEHNR, CDR2 FQNEAQ (reference sequence). With 1 base removed from V and 1 base from J, the gap between germline ends came to 7 bases. The CDR3 consists of 15 residues. The CDR3 loop reads CASSLVSLNTGELFF. As DNA, the CDR3 is TGTGCCAGCAGCTTAGTTTCATTGAACACCGGGGAGCTGTTTTTT.

Ten or more counts support this clone. CDR3 coding DNA: TGTGCCAGCCAACGACAGACGGCTCCCTACGAGCAGTACTTC. This translates into CASQRQTAPYEQYF. The chain uses TRBV27 and TRBJ2-7, with D possibly matching TRBD1 (5 bases). Germline V gene lookup returns CDR1 MNHEY and CDR2 SMNVEV (reference sequence). The CDR3 covers 14 residues. Trimming took off 8 bases at V and 2 bases at J, with 16 bases between the two ends.

This chain connects TRBV7-3 to TRBJ2-3; weak D call: TRBD2 (5 bases). Trimming stripped 1 base from V and 6 bases from J, with 17 bases between. CDR1 SGHTA and CDR2 FQGTGA come from the germline V gene. The CDR3 has 16 residues. The CDR3 is CASSLSGREVRDTQYF. The CDR3 nucleotides read TGTGCCAGCAGCTTAAGTGGACGGGAAGTAAGGGATACGCAGTATTTT.

The gene calls are TRBV6-5 and TRBJ1-2; the match to TRBD1 covers 10 bases. Trimming took 2 bases from V and 4 from J; bases not matched to a gene: 4. Germline V gives CDR1 MNHEY, CDR2 SVGAGI. The CDR3 is 15 amino acids. The CDR3 DNA sequence: TGTGCCAGCAGTTACATGACAGGGGGCTCCTATGGCTACACCTTC. Amino acids: CASSYMTGGSYGYTF.